This entry features one T cell receptor (beta chain) sequence. As yet, its antigen is unknown. These data come from a study of T-cell memory formation after mild COVID-19. Trimming cost V 6 bases and J 1 base, with 9 bases left between them. The germline V gene has CDR1 SGHTA and CDR2 FQGTGA. The CDR3 spans 13 residues. Whole-study findings and limits: Pre-infection memory showed some responding clones, and this suggested that cross-reactive memory joined. Chiefly within CM and EM were the contracting CD4+ clones; CD8+ ones were within EMRA.

TCRdb reprocessed the 5' RACE reads with MiXCR, giving one entry per CDR3 protein. The repertoire consists of under 250,000 distinct CDR3 sequences, with 15% occurring once and the leading ten covering over 2%. Sequenced: PBMCs or a T cell subset sorted from them (not recorded which). The receptor was derived from an adult woman who had mild COVID-19 (a few samples of this study predate the infection). Cell type and time point are not known. The V call is TRBV7-3, the J call TRBJ1-1, with D perhaps matching TRBD1 (5 bases). The CDR3 loop reads CASSVQGNTEAFF. CDR3 nucleotides: TGTGCCAGCAGTGTCCAGGGGAACACTGAAGCTTTCTTT.